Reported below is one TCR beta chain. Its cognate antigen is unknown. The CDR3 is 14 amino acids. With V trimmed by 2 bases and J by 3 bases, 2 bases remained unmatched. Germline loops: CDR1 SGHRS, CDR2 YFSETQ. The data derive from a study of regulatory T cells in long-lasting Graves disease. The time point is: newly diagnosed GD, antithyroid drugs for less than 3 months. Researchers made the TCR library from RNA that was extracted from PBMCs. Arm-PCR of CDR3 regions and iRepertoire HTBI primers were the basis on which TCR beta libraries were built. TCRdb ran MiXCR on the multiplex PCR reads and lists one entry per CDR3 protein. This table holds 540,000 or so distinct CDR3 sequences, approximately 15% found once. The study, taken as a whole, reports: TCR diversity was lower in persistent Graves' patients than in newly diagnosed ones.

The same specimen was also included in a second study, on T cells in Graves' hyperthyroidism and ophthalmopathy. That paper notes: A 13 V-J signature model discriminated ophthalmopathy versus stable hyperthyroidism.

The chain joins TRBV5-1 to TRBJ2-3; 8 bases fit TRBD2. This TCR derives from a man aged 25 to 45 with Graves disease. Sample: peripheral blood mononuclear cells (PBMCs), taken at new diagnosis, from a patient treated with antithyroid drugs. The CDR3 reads CASSFGTSTDTQYF. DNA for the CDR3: TGCGCCAGCAGCTTCGGGACTAGTACAGATACGCAGTATTTT.